What follows is one TCR beta chain and its context. V lost 5 bases and J 10 bases, leaving 17 bases between the germline ends. CDR1 is MNHEY, CDR2 SVGEGT, per germline. CDR3 length: 14 amino acids. Participants spanned ages about 18 to 100 years and resided in roughly 22 US areas. Cohorts were based on clinical histories the participants reported. The data stem from a study of blood T cell repertoires in COVID-19. Study-wide background: The samples span acute and convalescent COVID-19 from the United States, Italy and Spain.

As originally analysed: Amplification of reference gene primers provided the estimated nucleated cell counts. Sequenced by immunoSEQ multiplex PCR; TCRdb stores in-frame clones only, minus some. V, J and clone size reflect that table, while D and trimming were determined from the DNA. This sample carries some 190,000 clones, around 80% of them seen once, and the ten largest clones take 17%. This TCR came from a woman between 45 and 65 years old with acute COVID-19. The V gene is TRBV6-2 or TRBV6-3, the J gene TRBJ1-4; no definite D call. The specimen sequenced was PBMCs or T cells enriched from blood (not recorded which). In DNA form, the CDR3 reads TGTGCCAGCAGTAAACCGGGAACGCAGGCAAAACTGTTTTTT. It encodes CASSKPGTQAKLFF.